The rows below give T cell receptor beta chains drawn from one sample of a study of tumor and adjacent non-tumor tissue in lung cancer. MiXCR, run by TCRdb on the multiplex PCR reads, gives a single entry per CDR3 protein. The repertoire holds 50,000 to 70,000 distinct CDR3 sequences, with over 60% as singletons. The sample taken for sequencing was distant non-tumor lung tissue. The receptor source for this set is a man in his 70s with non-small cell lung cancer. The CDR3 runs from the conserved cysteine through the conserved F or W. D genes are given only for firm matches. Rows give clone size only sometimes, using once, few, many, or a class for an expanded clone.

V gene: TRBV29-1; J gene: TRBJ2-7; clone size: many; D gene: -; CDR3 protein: CSVEVGGNSIGEQYF; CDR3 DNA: TGCAGCGTTGAAGTTGGAGGCAACAGCATCGGCGAGCAGTACTTC
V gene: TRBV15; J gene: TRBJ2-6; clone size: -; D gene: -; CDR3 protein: CATGRTSGSNVLTF; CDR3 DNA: TGTGCCACCGGAAGGACCTCTGGCTCCAACGTCCTGACTTTC
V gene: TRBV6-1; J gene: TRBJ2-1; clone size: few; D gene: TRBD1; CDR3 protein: CASSGQGNRGSRSCNEQFF; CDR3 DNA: TGTGCCAGTTCGGGACAGGGGAATCGTGGTAGTAGATCCTGCAATGAGCAGTTCTTC
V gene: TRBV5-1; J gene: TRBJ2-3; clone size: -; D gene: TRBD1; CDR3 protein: CASTRRDRGDTQYF; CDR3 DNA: TGCGCCAGCACTCGCCGGGACAGGGGAGATACGCAGTATTTT
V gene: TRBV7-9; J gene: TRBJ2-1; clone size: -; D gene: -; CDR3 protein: CASSFRWEAAYNEQFF; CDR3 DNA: TGTGCCAGCAGCTTTAGGTGGGAGGCCGCCTACAATGAGCAGTTCTTC
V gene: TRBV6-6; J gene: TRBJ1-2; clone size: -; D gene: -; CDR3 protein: CASSPPRQPCTF; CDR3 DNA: TGTGCCAGCAGTCCCCCGAGGCAGCCATGCACCTTC
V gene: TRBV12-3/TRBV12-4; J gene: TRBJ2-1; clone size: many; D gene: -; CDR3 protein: CASSLGMGNEQFF; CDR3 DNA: TGTGCCAGCAGTTTAGGGATGGGCAATGAGCAGTTCTTC
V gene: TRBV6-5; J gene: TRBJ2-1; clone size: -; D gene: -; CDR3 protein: CASSYSTFGSDCSYNEQFF; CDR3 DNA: TGTGCGAGCAGTTACTCGACCTTCGGGAGCGACTGCTCCTACAATGAGCAGTTCTTC
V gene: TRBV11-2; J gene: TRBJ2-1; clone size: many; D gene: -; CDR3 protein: CASRLTRSERFF; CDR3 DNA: TGTGCCAGCAGATTAACTCGAAGTGAGCGGTTCTTC
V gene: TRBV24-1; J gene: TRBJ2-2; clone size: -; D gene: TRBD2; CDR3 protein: CATSDPPGGSSTGELFF; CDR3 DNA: TGTGCCACCAGTGACCCCCCGGGGGGATCGAGCACCGGGGAGCTGTTTTTT
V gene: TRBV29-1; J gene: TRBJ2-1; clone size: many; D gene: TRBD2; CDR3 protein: CSGRTSAVYNEQFF; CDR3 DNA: TGCAGCGGGCGGACTAGCGCAGTTTACAATGAGCAGTTCTTC
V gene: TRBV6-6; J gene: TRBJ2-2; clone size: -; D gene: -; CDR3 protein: CVSSSPSRDTGELFF; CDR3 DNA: TGTGTCAGCAGTTCGCCTAGCCGGGACACCGGGGAACTGTTTTTT
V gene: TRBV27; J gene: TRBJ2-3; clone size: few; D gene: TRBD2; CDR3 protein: CASSLQGLAGLSTDTQYF; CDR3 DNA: TGTGCCAGCAGTTTACAGGGACTAGCGGGATTAAGCACAGATACGCAGTATTTT
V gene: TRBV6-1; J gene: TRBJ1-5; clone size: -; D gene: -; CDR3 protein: CASNAAGNQPQHF; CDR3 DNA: TGTGCCAGCAATGCGGCGGGCAATCAGCCCCAGCATTTT
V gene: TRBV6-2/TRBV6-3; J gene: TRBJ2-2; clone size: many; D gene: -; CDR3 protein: CASRDGGRMAGELFF; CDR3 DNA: TGTGCCAGCAGGGACGGAGGAAGGATGGCCGGGGAGCTGTTTTTT
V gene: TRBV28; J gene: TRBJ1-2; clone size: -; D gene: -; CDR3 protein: CASSLTPAAGRAIGYTF; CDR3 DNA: TGTGCCAGCAGCCTAACCCCGGCGGCAGGGAGGGCCATCGGCTACACCTTC